One and the same sample provided the 2 T cell receptor beta chains below, sequenced in a study of beta chain features in type 1 diabetes. Study conclusions and caveats: Among patients with Type 1 diabetes, TCRB CDR3s were moderately but significantly shorter in every one of the four CD4+ subsets.

The entirety of the isolated RNA underwent reverse transcription, so expressed TCRB transcripts were sequenced. Data came from immunoSEQ multiplex PCR; TCRdb stores just in-frame clones and leaves some out. The repertoire holds roughly 350,000 clones, with around 10% as singletons. Antigens for these TCRs are unknown. The sequenced material came from central memory CD4+ T cells from blood. These receptors all come from a man aged 25 to 40 with type 1 diabetes.

The gene calls are TRBV27 and TRBJ1-1; D unresolved. Per germline, CDR1 MNHEY and CDR2 SMNVEV (reference sequence). The CDR3 covers 12 residues. V lost 2 bases and J 3 bases, leaving 4 bases between the germline ends. The CDR3 coding sequence is TGTGCCAGCAGTTTAGTGGACACTGAAGCTTTCTTT. Protein product: CASSLVDTEAFF.

Only a few counts were recorded for this clone. The V call is TRBV5-8, the J call TRBJ2-2; the D is unclear. The V gene's germline CDR1 is SGHTS and CDR2 YDEGEE. This CDR3 is 14 amino acids long. V lost 4 bases, J lost 5 bases, and 12 bases lay in between. CDR3 sequence: CASSARVVTGELFF. DNA for the CDR3: TGTGCCAGCAGCGCAAGGGTCGTTACCGGGGAGCTGTTTTTT.